Sequencing of this T cell receptor beta chain was carried out in a study of tumor and adjacent non-tumor tissue in lung cancer. Overall study: Patients were aged roughly 30 to 76, some 10 men and 5 women, stage I to III.

CDR3 length: 14 amino acids. Germline CDR1 is DFQATT and CDR2 is SNEGSKA (reference sequence). No cell sorting was done before RNA was extracted from the tissue. More than 3 cm separated this lung sample from the edge of the tumor. Three rounds of nested PCR, following a modified ARM-PCR protocol, produced the TCRbeta library. TCRdb processed the multiplex PCR reads anew with MiXCR; each CDR3 protein has one entry. The sample holds around 82,000 distinct CDR3 sequences, about four fifths seen once. This TCR was recovered from a man aged 55 to 69 with non-small cell lung cancer. Material for sequencing was distant non-tumor lung tissue. The chain recombines TRBV20-1 with TRBJ2-3, with D tentatively TRBD1 (6 bases). The J call may be mistaken, given a closer DNA end match to TRBJ1-5. CDR3 in DNA: TGCAGTACCTCGGACATCCGGGGGGCAGATACGCAGCATTTT. As protein: CSTSDIRGADTQHF.